This T cell receptor (beta chain) was documented in a study of cytomegalovirus exposure and HLA in healthy donors. CDR1 is SQVTM, CDR2 ANQGSEA, per germline. This CDR3 has 12 amino acids. Trimming removed 7 bases from V and 0 bases from J, with 9 bases in between. PCR amplification relied on 60 Vbeta primers (plus 13 Jbeta primers). The data were produced by immunoSEQ multiplex PCR, yet TCRdb's version contains in-frame clones alone and is incomplete. The repertoire table contains tens of thousands of clones. The rearrangement joins TRBV29-1 to TRBJ1-1; perhaps TRBD1 as D (5 bases). This sequence was found in a woman younger than 35 in good health and CMV-seronegative. Sequenced material: PBMCs. The CDR3 DNA reads as TGCAGCGGGGGGGACTTGAACACTGAAGCTTTCTTT. This gives the protein CSGGDLNTEAFF.